The source of this TCR beta chain is a study of post-analysis software for immune sequencing data. As for the study in general: In terms of disease course, relapsing-remitting, secondary progressive and progressive-relapsing multiple sclerosis were included.

This CDR3 spans 13 amino acids. Per the germline V gene, CDR1 is SGHTA and CDR2 is FQGTGA. General study findings and limits: In patients, about five TRBV segments were more frequent than in controls, with TRBV5-6, TRBV5-1 and TRBV20-1 among them.

Prepared libraries of TCR beta cDNA carried unique molecular identifiers. One entry per CDR3 protein, called by TCRdb with MiXCR from the PCR reads. Here the sample spans a few hundred thousand distinct CDR3 sequences, 30% to 45% being singletons. As to this clonotype: Its antigen is unknown. An end of the junction differs from the germline gene, which may be a read error.

This receptor was obtained from a girl between 10 and 17 years old with multiple sclerosis. What was sequenced was blood. The J gene is TRBJ1-5, the V gene TRBV7-3; maybe TRBD1 (6 bases). As DNA, the CDR3 is TGTGCCAGCAGTCCCCAGGGGAATCAGTCCCAGCATTTT. Translated, it gives CASSPQGNQSQHF.